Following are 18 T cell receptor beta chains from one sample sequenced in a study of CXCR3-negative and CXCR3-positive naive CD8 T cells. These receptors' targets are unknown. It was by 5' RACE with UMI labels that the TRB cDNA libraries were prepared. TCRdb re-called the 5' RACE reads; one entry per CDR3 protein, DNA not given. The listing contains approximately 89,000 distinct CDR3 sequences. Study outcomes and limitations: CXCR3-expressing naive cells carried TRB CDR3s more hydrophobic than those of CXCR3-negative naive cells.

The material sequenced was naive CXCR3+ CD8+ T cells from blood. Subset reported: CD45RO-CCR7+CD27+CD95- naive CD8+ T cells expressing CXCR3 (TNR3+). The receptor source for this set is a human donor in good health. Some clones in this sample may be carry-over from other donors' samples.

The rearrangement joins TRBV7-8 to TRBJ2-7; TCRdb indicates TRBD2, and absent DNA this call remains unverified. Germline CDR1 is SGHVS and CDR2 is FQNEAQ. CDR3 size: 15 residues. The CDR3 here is CASSLAGPYLPEQYF.

CDR3 sequence reads: CATIPKTDNEQFF. The chain carries TRBV12-3 or TRBV12-4 and TRBJ2-1; TCRdb lists TRBD1, though no DNA is available to test this call. This CDR3 has 13 amino acids.

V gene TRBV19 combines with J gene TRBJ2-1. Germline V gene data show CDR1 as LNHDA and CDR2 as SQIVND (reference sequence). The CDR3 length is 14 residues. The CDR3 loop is CASSGPWGMDEQFF.

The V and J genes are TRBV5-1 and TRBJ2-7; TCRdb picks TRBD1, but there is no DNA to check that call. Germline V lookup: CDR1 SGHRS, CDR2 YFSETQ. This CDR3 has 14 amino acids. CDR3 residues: CASSREGIPYEQYF.

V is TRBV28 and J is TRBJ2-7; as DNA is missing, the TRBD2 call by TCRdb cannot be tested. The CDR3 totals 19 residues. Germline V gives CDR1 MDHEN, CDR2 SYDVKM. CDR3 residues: CASSPSLGSGGSLSYEQYF.

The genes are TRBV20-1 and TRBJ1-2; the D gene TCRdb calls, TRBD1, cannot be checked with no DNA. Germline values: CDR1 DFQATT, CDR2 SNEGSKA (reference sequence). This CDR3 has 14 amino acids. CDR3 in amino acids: CSARDTGNVGGYTF.

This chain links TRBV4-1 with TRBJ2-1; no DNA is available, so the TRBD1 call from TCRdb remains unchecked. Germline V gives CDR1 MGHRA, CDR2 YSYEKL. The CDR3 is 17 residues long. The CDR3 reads CASSQGRTVSSYNEQFF.

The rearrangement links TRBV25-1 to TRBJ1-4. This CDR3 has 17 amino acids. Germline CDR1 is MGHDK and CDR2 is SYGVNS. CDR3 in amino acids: CASSDQPGLYRDEKLFF.

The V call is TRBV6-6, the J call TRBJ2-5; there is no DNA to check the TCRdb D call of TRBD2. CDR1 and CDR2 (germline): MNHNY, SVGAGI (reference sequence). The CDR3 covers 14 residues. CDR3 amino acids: CASPAGIGAETQYF.

The CDR3 reads CASSPIMDRAAEQFF. This chain joins TRBV4-1 and TRBJ2-1; no DNA is available, so the TRBD1 call from TCRdb remains unchecked. The CDR3 has 15 residues. CDR1 is MGHRA, CDR2 YSYEKL, per germline.

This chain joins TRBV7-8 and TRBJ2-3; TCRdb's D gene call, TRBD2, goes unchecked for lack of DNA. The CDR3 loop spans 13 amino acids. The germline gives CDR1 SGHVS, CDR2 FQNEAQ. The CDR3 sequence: CASSLVTSATQYF.

The CDR3 protein is CASSWVGGELFF. V and J are TRBV4-1 and TRBJ2-2. This CDR3 contains 12 residues. CDR1 and CDR2 (germline): MGHRA, YSYEKL.

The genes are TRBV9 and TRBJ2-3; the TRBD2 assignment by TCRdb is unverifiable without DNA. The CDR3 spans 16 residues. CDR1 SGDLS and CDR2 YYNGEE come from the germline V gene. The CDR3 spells CASSVYSGGSTDTQYF.

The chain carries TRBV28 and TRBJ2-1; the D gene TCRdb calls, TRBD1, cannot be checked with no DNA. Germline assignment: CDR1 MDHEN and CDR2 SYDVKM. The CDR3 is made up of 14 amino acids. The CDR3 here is CASSWGIRVNEQFF. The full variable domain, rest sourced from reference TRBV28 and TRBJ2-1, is DVKVTQSSRYLVKRTGEKVFLECVQDMDHENMFWYRQDPGLGLRLIYFSYDVKMKEKGDIPEGYSVSREKKERFSLILESASTNQTSMYLCASSWGIRVNEQFFGPGTRLTVL.

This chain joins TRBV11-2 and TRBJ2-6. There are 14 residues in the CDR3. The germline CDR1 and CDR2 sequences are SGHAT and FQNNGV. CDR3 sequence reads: CASTGYSGANVLTF.

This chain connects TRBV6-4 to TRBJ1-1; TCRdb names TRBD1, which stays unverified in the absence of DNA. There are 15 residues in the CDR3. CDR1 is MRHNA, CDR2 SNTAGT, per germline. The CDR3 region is CARGFPGPLNTEAFF.

CDR3 sequence: CASSQALTKAFF. This chain uses TRBV3-1 with TRBJ1-1. CDR1 is LGHDT and CDR2 is YNNKEL in the germline V gene (reference sequence). This CDR3 region has 12 residues.

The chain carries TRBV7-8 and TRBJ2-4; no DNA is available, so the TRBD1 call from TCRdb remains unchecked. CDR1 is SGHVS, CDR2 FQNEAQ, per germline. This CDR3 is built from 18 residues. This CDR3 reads CASSPPLSGRGAKNIQYF.